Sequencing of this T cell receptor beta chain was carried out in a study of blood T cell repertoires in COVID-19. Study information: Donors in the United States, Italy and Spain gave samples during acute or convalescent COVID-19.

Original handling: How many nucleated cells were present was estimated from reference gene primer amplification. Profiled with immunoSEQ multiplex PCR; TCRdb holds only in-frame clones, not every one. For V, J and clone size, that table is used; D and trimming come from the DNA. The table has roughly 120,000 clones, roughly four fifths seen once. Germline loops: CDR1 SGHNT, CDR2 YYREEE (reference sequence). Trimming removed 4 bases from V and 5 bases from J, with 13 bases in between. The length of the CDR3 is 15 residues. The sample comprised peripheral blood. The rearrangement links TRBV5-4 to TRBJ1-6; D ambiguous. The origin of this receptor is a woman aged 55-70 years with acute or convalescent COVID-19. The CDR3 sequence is CASSHRIGDNSPLHF. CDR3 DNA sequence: TGTGCCAGCAGCCATCGTATTGGAGATAATTCACCCCTCCACTTT.